This TCR beta chain was recorded in a study of cytomegalovirus exposure and HLA in healthy donors. The PCR used 60 Vbeta and 13 Jbeta primers. The data were produced by immunoSEQ multiplex PCR, yet TCRdb's version contains in-frame clones alone and is incomplete. The data contain nearly 200,000 clones, 75% to 85% of them singletons. This clone was seen more than once but under ten times. In germline, CDR1 is ENHRY, CDR2 SYGVKD. V shed 11 bases, J shed 2 bases, and the junction held 7 bases outside the gene matches. The CDR3 has 14 amino acids. The sequencing sample was made of PBMCs. The rearrangement links TRBV10-3 to TRBJ2-3; 10 positions agree with TRBD2. The sequence came from a woman between 50 and 59 years old in good health and CMV-seropositive. This CDR3 reads CAGTSGASTDTQYF. CDR3 bases: TGTGCCGGAACTAGCGGGGCCTCCACAGATACGCAGTATTTT.